The clone carrying this T cell receptor beta chain was found a few times. The antigen is not known. Trimming cost V 3 bases and J 0 bases, with 8 bases left between them. Germline V gives CDR1 SGHAT, CDR2 FQNNGV. The CDR3 is 15 amino acids. The data derive from a study of beta chain features in type 1 diabetes. As every portion of the isolated RNA was reverse transcribed, the sequencing read expressed TCRB transcripts. TCRdb keeps only in-frame clones here, not all; method: immunoSEQ multiplex PCR. The sample lists some 350,000 clones; around 9.6% were seen once. Study results and limitations: Type 1 diabetes patients had moderately but significantly shorter TCRB CDR3s in all four CD4+ subsets.

The sequence derives from a man aged 25 to 40 with type 1 diabetes. Sequenced: central memory CD4+ T cells from blood. The genes are TRBV11-2 and TRBJ1-4; D ambiguous. The CDR3 coding sequence is TGTGCCAGCAGCTTCGGGAGTTCAACTAATGAAAAACTGTTTTTT. As protein: CASSFGSSTNEKLFF.